One and the same sample provided the 22 T cell receptor beta chains below, sequenced in a study of control samples from healthy donors and cancer patients. Some clones are missing from TCRdb's copy, which holds only in-frame ones; the method was immunoSEQ multiplex PCR. Found here are approximately 170,000 clones, about 90% of them singletons; the top ten hold roughly 5%. The sequenced material came from blood. The receptors here all came from a woman aged 30 to 39 in good health.

The chain joins TRBV2 to TRBJ2-3, with 12 bases identical to TRBD2. Germline loops: CDR1 SNHLY, CDR2 FYNNEI. The junction had 7 bases not matched to a gene; V was cut back by 7 bases and J by 2 bases. The length of the CDR3 is 16 residues. The CDR3 protein is CASTALAGGFTDTQYF. The DNA of the CDR3 is TGTGCCAGCACGGCGCTAGCGGGGGGGTTCACAGATACGCAGTATTTT.

The chain is built from TRBV5-1 and TRBJ2-3; the D gene is possibly TRBD2 (5 bases). CDR3 size: 14 residues. Per germline, CDR1 SGHRS and CDR2 YFSETQ. Deletions cut 0 bases from V and 3 bases from J, with 8 bases between. The CDR3 nucleotides are TGCGCCAGCAGCTTGGTCGGGGAGACAGATACGCAGTATTTT. Its protein is CASSLVGETDTQYF.

This clone was seen a handful of times. The V call is TRBV6-2 or TRBV6-3, the J call TRBJ1-6; TRBD1 might be the D (6 bases). V shed 2 bases and J shed 7 bases, with 21 bases lying between them. The CDR3 is 18 residues long. CDR1 and CDR2 from the germline V gene are MNHEY and SVGEGT. The CDR3 DNA follows: TGTGCCAGCAGTTACACCCGAAGAACAGGGAAGGAGAATTCACCCCTCCACTTT. The encoded protein is CASSYTRRTGKENSPLHF.

J is TRBJ2-7 and V is TRBV2; D remains ambiguous. Germline loops: CDR1 SNHLY, CDR2 FYNNEI. CDR3 length equals 12 residues. With 0 bases removed from V and 11 bases from J, the gap between germline ends came to 11 bases. CDR3 bases: TGTGCCAGCAGTGAAGCGCTTGGGTTGGAGTACTTC. As protein: CASSEALGLEYF. Using reference TRBV2 and TRBJ2-7 for the parts outside the CDR3, the full variable domain is EPEVTQTPSHQVTQMGQEVILRCVPISNHLYFYWYRQILGQKVEFLVSFYNNEISEKSEIFDDQFSVERPDGSNFTLKIRSTKLEDSAMYFCASSEALGLEYFGPGTRLTVT.

V and J are TRBV5-6 and TRBJ1-6; 7 bases line up with TRBD1. CDR1 and CDR2 (germline): SGHDT, YYEEEE. This CDR3 has 16 amino acids. The V gene end was trimmed by 1 base and the J gene end by 7 bases; junction bases not matched to a gene: 8. CDR3 loop: CASSLSRDRDNSPLHF. The DNA of the CDR3 is TGTGCCAGCAGCTTGAGCCGAGACAGGGACAATTCACCCCTCCACTTT. Filled out from reference TRBV5-6 and TRBJ1-6, the complete variable domain reads DAGVTQSPTHLIKTRGQQVTLRCSPKSGHDTVSWYQQALGQGPQFIFQYYEEEERQRGNFPDRFSGHQFPNYSSELNVNALLLGDSALYLCASSLSRDRDNSPLHFGNGTRLTVT.

The chain employs TRBV24-1 and TRBJ2-1; D gene ambiguous. Trimming took 5 bases from V and 3 from J, leaving 16 bases between them. This CDR3 has 16 amino acids. Germline lookup yields CDR1 KGHDR and CDR2 SFDVKD. CDR3 amino acids: CATSARAGAYYNEQFF. The CDR3, as DNA: TGTGCCACCAGTGCCCGGGCCGGTGCTTACTACAATGAGCAGTTCTTC.

The rearrangement joins TRBV10-2 to TRBJ1-2, with a weak D call TRBD1 (6 bases). V lost 4 bases to trimming and J lost 4 bases, with 13 bases between them. The CDR3 sequence is 14 residues long. Germline V gene sequence: CDR1 WSHSY, CDR2 SAAADI. Written as DNA, the CDR3 is TGCGCCAGCAGTGGGACAGCATCTTCCTATGGCTACACCTTC. This sequence encodes CASSGTASSYGYTF.

V and J are TRBV19 and TRBJ1-1; a weak D match, TRBD1 (6 bases). The V and J ends lost 6 bases and 5 bases respectively, with 31 bases between them. Germline values: CDR1 LNHDA, CDR2 SQIVND (reference sequence). The CDR3 loop spans 19 amino acids. CDR3 coding DNA: TGTGCCAGTAGCATTACCCTACAGGGACGCCACCGGGTAGGGACTGAAGCTTTCTTT. Translation gives CASSITLQGRHRVGTEAFF.

The chain recombines TRBV5-1 with TRBJ2-7; 7 bases agree with TRBD2. V lost 4 bases, J lost 3 bases, and 4 bases stayed unmatched. Germline-derived CDR1 and CDR2 are SGHRS and YFSETQ. The CDR3 length is 13 residues. The CDR3 sequence: CASSPTGGYEQYV. The CDR3, as DNA: TGCGCCAGCAGCCCGACGGGGGGCTACGAGCAGTACGTC.

The chain uses TRBV18 and TRBJ1-1; D possibly corresponds to TRBD1 (5 bases). Germline CDR1 is KGHSH and CDR2 is LQKENI. Trimming left V 5 bases short and J 6 bases short, with 16 bases between. CDR3 size: 14 residues. CDR3 protein: CASSFDKGTPEAFF. The CDR3 DNA reads as TGTGCCAGCTCATTCGACAAGGGGACGCCTGAAGCTTTCTTT.

This sequence joins TRBV19 and TRBJ1-2; D possibly corresponds to TRBD1 (5 bases). The CDR3 runs 17 residues. The V end was cut by 4 bases, the J end by 3 bases, with 21 bases between. Germline CDR1 LNHDA, CDR2 SQIVND (reference sequence). In DNA, the CDR3 is TGTGCCAGTAGTAGATGGAGGACGACTGGAGGGGACTATGGCTACACCTTC. This sequence encodes CASSRWRTTGGDYGYTF.

V usage is TRBV4-2 and J usage is TRBJ2-7; 9 positions agree with TRBD2. This CDR3 has 15 amino acids. V dropped 4 bases and J dropped 4; count of bases not matched to a gene: 8. Germline CDR1 and CDR2: LGHNA and YNFKEQ. The CDR3: CASSPLGGRAYEQYF. CDR3 bases: TGTGCCAGCAGCCCCCTCGGCGGGAGGGCTTACGAGCAGTACTTC.

This chain uses TRBV4-1 with TRBJ2-1; 14 bases map to TRBD2. Germline V gene sequence: CDR1 MGHRA, CDR2 YSYEKL. V was clipped by 2 bases and J by 7 bases; unmatched bases: 10. The CDR3 sequence is 18 residues long. The CDR3 loop reads CASSQKTRGLAGGNEQFF. In DNA form, the CDR3 reads TGCGCCAGCAGCCAAAAAACCCGTGGACTAGCGGGGGGAAATGAGCAGTTCTTC.

This rearrangement joins TRBV9 to TRBJ2-7; weak D call: TRBD1 (5 bases). CDR1 SGDLS and CDR2 YYNGEE come from the germline V gene. V lost 1 base to trimming and J lost 2 bases, with 13 bases between them. The CDR3 covers 15 residues. CDR3: CASSVSGGATYEQYF. DNA of the CDR3: TGTGCCAGCAGCGTAAGTGGTGGGGCAACCTACGAGCAGTACTTC.

This rearrangement joins TRBV4-1 to TRBJ1-1; D unclear. Trimming removed 0 bases from V and 4 bases from J, with 9 bases in between. The germline V gene encodes CDR1 MGHRA and CDR2 YSYEKL. The length of the CDR3 is 14 residues. CDR3 bases: TGCGCCAGCAGCCAAGATTTGCCTCCCACTGAAGCTTTCTTT. Translating gives CASSQDLPPTEAFF.

V and J are TRBV2 and TRBJ2-3, with 11 bases that match TRBD2. Trimming cost V 7 bases and J 2 bases; bases outside gene matches: 14. The germline CDR1 and CDR2 sequences are SNHLY and FYNNEI. The CDR3 is 18 residues long. In DNA, the CDR3 is TGTGCCAGCATCCCAAAACAGGGACTAGCGGACATCACAGATACGCAGTATTTT. Translation: CASIPKQGLADITDTQYF.

The V gene is TRBV10-3, the J gene TRBJ1-2, with a possible D match to TRBD1 (6 bases). Germline V gene sequence: CDR1 ENHRY, CDR2 SYGVKD. The V end lost 4 bases, the J end lost 2 bases, and 11 bases lay between the germline ends. This CDR3 has 14 residues. For the CDR3, the DNA is TGTGCCATCAGTGGACCGACAGGAAACTATGGCTACACCTTC. It translates to CAISGPTGNYGYTF.

The CDR3 spells CASTRGGSYNEQFF. The CDR3 DNA is TGTGCCAGCACCCGAGGGGGCTCCTACAATGAGCAGTTCTTC. The chain has TRBV5-6 and TRBJ2-1, with a possible D match to TRBD1 (6 bases). CDR1 SGHDT and CDR2 YYEEEE come from the germline V gene. Trimming removed 6 bases at V and 0 bases at J, with 10 bases between. This CDR3 is built from 14 residues.

The V and J genes are TRBV10-3 and TRBJ2-1, with 10 bases matching TRBD2. V trimming: 4 bases; J trimming: 7 bases; junction bases outside the gene matches: 7. This CDR3 has 15 amino acids. Germline V gene sequence: CDR1 ENHRY, CDR2 SYGVKD. The CDR3, as DNA: TGTGCCATCAGTGTAGAGCGGGGGGGCTGGAATGAGCAGTTCTTC. It translates to CAISVERGGWNEQFF.

This sequence joins TRBV7-2 and TRBJ2-3, with 12 bases identical to TRBD1. The CDR3 runs 16 residues. The junction had 6 bases not matched to a gene; V was cut back by 4 bases and J by 4 bases. The germline V gene has CDR1 SGHTA and CDR2 FQGNSA. The CDR3 DNA reads as TGTGCCAGCAGCTATACCGGGACAGGGGGCGCAGATACGCAGTATTTT. This codes for CASSYTGTGGADTQYF.

The rearrangement links TRBV7-9 to TRBJ2-2; TRBD1 agrees at 7 bases. CDR1 and CDR2 (germline): SEHNR, FQNEAQ (reference sequence). The CDR3 is 17 residues long. V dropped 2 bases and J dropped 0; count of bases not matched to a gene: 6. The CDR3 here is CASSLFGTAANTGELFF. For the CDR3, the DNA is TGTGCCAGCAGCTTATTTGGGACAGCTGCGAACACCGGGGAGCTGTTTTTT.

This chain uses TRBV5-1 with TRBJ1-3; D is uncertain. Germline CDR1 is SGHRS and CDR2 is YFSETQ. CDR3 length: 13 amino acids. Trimming pared 1 base from V and 4 bases from J, leaving 6 bases between. CDR3: CASSLRSGNTIYF. Here the CDR3 DNA reads TGCGCCAGCAGCTTGCGATCGGGAAACACCATATATTTT.